Given below is one T cell receptor (beta chain) in context. The V end lost 5 bases, the J end lost 8 bases, and 16 bases lay between the germline ends. From germline, CDR1 is MNHEY and CDR2 SVGEGT. CDR3 length: 14 residues. The source of the sample is a study of T cell responses to AZD1222 COVID-19 vaccine. Using immunoSEQ multiplex PCR, the repertoire was profiled, and TCRdb retains in-frame clones only, with some absent. The sample carries roughly 77,000 clones, 90% recorded once. The chain carries TRBV6-2 or TRBV6-3 and TRBJ2-1; D unclear. The input for sequencing was peripheral blood, taken 28 days after the second AZD1222 dose. The origin of this receptor is an adult who received the AZD1222 COVID-19 vaccine. The CDR3 DNA reads TGTGCCAGCAGTCGACCTCCGCAATGGGATGAGCAGTTCTTC. Translating it yields CASSRPPQWDEQFF.